This passage covers 4 T cell receptor beta chains from one sample sequenced in a study of T cells in Graves' hyperthyroidism and ophthalmopathy. The CDR3 regions of TCR beta were amplified from RNA transcripts. An initial round of RT-PCR targeting the TCR CDR3 relied on the HTBI primer set. TCRdb analysed the multiplex PCR reads with MiXCR anew, one entry per CDR3 protein. This sample has hundreds of thousands of distinct CDR3 sequences; around 38% occur once, and the top ten carry approximately 10%. The sequencing input was blood. The receptors were gathered from a young man with Graves' hyperthyroidism.

This clonotype was recorded a few times. The chain uses TRBV29-1 and TRBJ1-1, with D possibly being TRBD1 (6 bases). Deletions cut 3 bases from V and 1 base from J, with 9 bases between. The germline CDR1 and CDR2 sequences are SQVTM and ANQGSEA. The CDR3 has 13 amino acids. CDR3 protein: CSVETGQNTEAFF. The CDR3 coding sequence is TGCAGCGTTGAGACAGGTCAGAACACTGAAGCTTTCTTT.

J is TRBJ1-1 and V is TRBV10-2; the D gene is possibly TRBD1 (6 bases). Germline V gene data show CDR1 as WSHSY and CDR2 as SAAADI. Trimming pared 8 bases from V and 0 bases from J, leaving 13 bases between. The length of the CDR3 is 14 residues. The chain's CDR3 is CASLGGQLNTEAFF. The DNA for the CDR3 is TGCGCCAGCTTAGGAGGACAGTTGAACACTGAAGCTTTCTTT.

Ten or more counts support this clonotype. CDR3 bases: TGTGCCAGCAGTGTTAGGGCCACTAATGAAAAACTGTTTTTT. Amino acid sequence: CASSVRATNEKLFF. The V and J genes are TRBV2 and TRBJ1-4; D not certain. The ends were cut back, 4 bases at V and 2 bases at J, with 8 bases in the middle. This CDR3 is built from 14 residues. Germline assignment: CDR1 SNHLY and CDR2 FYNNEI.

Regarding this clonotype: Given a much more abundant clone one base away, this may be a read error. The chain links TRBV11-2 to TRBJ2-7; D is possibly TRBD2 (5 bases). V lost 3 bases and J 5 bases, leaving 11 bases between the germline ends. The CDR3 length is 13 residues. Germline V gives CDR1 SGHAT, CDR2 FQNNGV. The CDR3 reads CASSFSDYHEQYF. The DNA for the CDR3 is TGTGCCAGCAGCTTTAGCGACTACCACGAGCAGTACTTC. Looking up the rest from reference TRBV11-2 and TRBJ2-7 gives the full variable domain: EAGVAQSPRYKIIEKRQSVAFWCNPISGHATLYWYQQILGQGPKLLIQFQNNGVVDDSQLPKDRFSAERLKGVDSTLKIQPAKLEDSAVYLCASSFSDYHEQYFGPGTRLTVT.